This T cell receptor (beta chain) was captured by sequencing in a study of identical twins. Study-wide results and limits: Recombination models fit unrelated individuals' TCR alpha sharing but underestimated twins'. Not following the same donors, the study drew its conclusions from cross-sectional statistical analysis. Beta clonotypes that were abundant in cord blood contained fewer insertions, a pattern absent from memory repertoires.

TCRdb re-analysed the 5' RACE reads in MiXCR, keeping a single row per CDR3 protein. This sample has 1,800,000 or so distinct CDR3 sequences, with 25% to 35% found just once. This CDR3 has 12 residues. Per germline, CDR1 SQVTM and CDR2 ANQGSEA. Trimming shortened V by 4 bases and J by 4 bases, and 10 bases separated the two germline ends. Turning to this clonotype: Its specificity is not known.

V gene TRBV29-1 combines with J gene TRBJ1-1, with D hard to call. The sequencing input was cord blood. This TCR came from a newborn girl in good health. CDR3 DNA: TGCAGCGTTGTCGGGGAAAGCACTGAAGCTTTCTTT. Translation gives CSVVGESTEAFF.